This entry lists 30 T cell receptor beta chains sequenced from one sample in a study of tumor and adjacent non-tumor tissue in lung cancer. This sample's RNA came from whole unsorted tissue. Distant lung tissue was collected more than 3 cm away from the tumor edge. Three rounds of nested PCR, following a modified ARM-PCR protocol, produced the TCRbeta library. TCRdb ran MiXCR on the multiplex PCR reads and lists one entry per CDR3 protein. The table shows around 80,000 distinct CDR3 sequences, with more than 80% occurring only once. Sequenced input: distant non-tumor lung tissue. The receptor set was obtained from a man in his fifties or sixties with non-small cell lung cancer.

With regard to this clonotype: The junction departs from the called germline gene at one end, perhaps through a read error. V gene TRBV5-6 combines with J gene TRBJ1-1, with D perhaps TRBD1 (5 bases). CDR3 length: 13 residues. Germline values: CDR1 SGHDT, CDR2 YYEEEE. The CDR3 bases are TGTACCAGCAGCTTGCATCAGGGCAGTCAAGCTCTCTTT. Its translation is CTSSLHQGSQALF.

Details on this clonotype: The junction differs from germline at one of its ends, possibly a read error. V is TRBV6-2 or TRBV6-3 and J is TRBJ2-4; tentative D call: TRBD1 (6 bases). This CDR3 has 17 residues. Looked up from germline, CDR1 is MNHEY and CDR2 is SVGEGT. CDR3 residues: CASTYSMTGGTLNIQYF. The DNA of the CDR3 is TGTGCCAGCACTTACTCGATGACAGGTGGTACGTTAAACATTCAGTACTTC.

Notes on this clonotype: A read error may produce the germline difference seen at one junction end. The chain joins TRBV4-3 to TRBJ1-1; D remains unclear. Germline V gene data show CDR1 as LGHNA and CDR2 as YSLEER. This CDR3 comprises 17 residues. The CDR3 loop reads CANSQDVPSSSGTEAFF. Here the CDR3 DNA reads TGCGCCAACAGCCAAGACGTTCCGAGCAGTTCGGGCACTGAGGCTTTCTTT.

Remarks on this clonotype: A much larger clone is a single base away; this may be a read error. The chain joins TRBV24-1 to TRBJ2-4, with 7 bases fitting TRBD2. V was clipped by 4 bases and J by 5 bases; unmatched bases: 13. Germline V gene lookup returns CDR1 KGHDR and CDR2 SFDVKD. The CDR3 has 17 residues. This chain's CDR3 is CATSDPLTSWIQNIQYF. As DNA, the CDR3 is TGTGCCACCAGTGACCCCTTGACTAGCTGGATCCAAAACATTCAGTACTTC.

The DNA of the CDR3 is TGTGCCAGCATGGCGCTAGCGGGAGGGCGGTGCAATGAGCAGTTCTTC. Residues: CASMALAGGRCNEQFF. V usage is TRBV6-2 or TRBV6-3 and J usage is TRBJ2-1, with 12 bases fitting TRBD2. V gave up 7 bases and J gave up 6 bases; unmatched junction bases: 10. There are 16 residues in the CDR3. The germline V gene has CDR1 MNHEY and CDR2 SVGEGT.

A note on this clonotype: The junction does not match germline at one end; this may be a read error. V gene TRBV11-2 combines with J gene TRBJ2-5; a possible D gene is TRBD2 (5 bases). CDR1 and CDR2 from the germline V gene are SGHAT and FQNNGV. The CDR3 has 13 residues. Written as DNA, the CDR3 is TGTGCCAGTAGCTCTACACGGGAAGAGACTCTGTACTTC. The encoded protein is CASSSTREETLYF.

This clonotype was picked up one time. One junction end does not reproduce the germline sequence, and a read error may be involved. J is TRBJ2-2 and V is TRBV5-1; D perhaps matches TRBD2 (5 bases). Germline CDR1 SGHRS, CDR2 YFSETQ. This CDR3 is built from 14 residues. CDR3 region: CASSSWAGGGELSF. In DNA form, the CDR3 reads TGCGCCAGCAGCTCCTGGGCCGGTGGAGGTGAGCTGTCTTTT.

Of note for this clonotype: One junction end does not reproduce the germline sequence, and a read error may be involved. V is TRBV11-3 and J is TRBJ2-7; D is ambiguous. Germline CDR1 is SGHNT and CDR2 is YENEEA. The CDR3 sequence is 13 residues long. As DNA, the CDR3 is TGTGCCAGCAACTACGTGCAGACCTACGAGAAGTACTTC. Protein sequence: CASNYVQTYEKYF.

J is TRBJ2-2 and V is TRBV5-1, with D possibly TRBD1 on 5 matching bases. The V end was cut by 2 bases, the J end by 6 bases, with 14 bases between. The CDR3 has 15 amino acids. Germline lookup yields CDR1 SGHRS and CDR2 YFSETQ. The chain's CDR3 is CASSFQDSWSGELFF. CDR3 bases: TGCGCCAGCAGCTTCCAAGACAGTTGGTCCGGGGAGCTGTTTTTT.

For this clonotype: Relative to the germline gene, one junction end is altered; a read error may explain this. The chain carries TRBV10-1 and TRBJ2-7; 9 nucleotides align to TRBD1. This CDR3 has 13 residues. Germline V gene lookup returns CDR1 WNHNN and CDR2 SYGVQD (reference sequence). CDR3 coding DNA: TGCGCAAGCAGTGGACAGGGGCCATATGAGCAGTACTTC. Translating it yields CASSGQGPYEQYF.

This sequence joins TRBV12-3 or TRBV12-4 and TRBJ2-2; D might be TRBD2 (5 bases). CDR3 length: 11 residues. The CDR3 loop is CARSRLGELFF. The CDR3 DNA follows: TGTGCAAGGAGCCGACTAGGGGAGCTGTTTTTT.

As to this clonotype: This likely comes from a read error, as the CDR3 has no conserved phenylalanine or tryptophan at its end. The genes are TRBV28 and TRBJ2-1, with TRBD2 matching over 12 bases. The ends lost 7 bases at V and 3 bases at J; junction bases unmatched: 13. CDR3 length equals 18 residues. Looked up from germline, CDR1 is MDHEN and CDR2 is SYDVKM. CDR3: CASKPLAGGFRGYNEQFL. The CDR3, as DNA: TGTGCCAGCAAACCACTAGCGGGGGGATTCCGGGGCTACAATGAGCAGTTCCTC.

This clonotype has a single count. The chain combines TRBV28 with TRBJ1-1; D gene uncertain. CDR1 MDHEN and CDR2 SYDVKM come from the germline V gene. CDR3 size: 13 residues. With 2 bases removed from V and 7 bases from J, the gap between germline ends came to 11 bases. The CDR3 reads CASSLLPGIEAFF. The CDR3, as DNA: TGTGCCAGCAGTTTACTACCGGGGATTGAAGCTTTCTTT.

About this clonotype: The CDR3 end shows no conserved phenylalanine or tryptophan, and so a read error is likely. J is TRBJ1-5 and V is TRBV6-2 or TRBV6-3, with TRBD1 matching over 7 bases. CDR1 is MNHEY, CDR2 SVGEGT, per germline. This CDR3 has 16 residues. The CDR3 loop is CVSRRQGQSGNQPQHL. For the CDR3, the DNA is TGTGTCAGCAGGCGACAGGGACAAAGTGGGAATCAGCCCCAGCATCTT.

About this clonotype itself: Germline is not matched at one junction end, which may reflect a read error. The chain uses TRBV11-1 and TRBJ2-2; 8 positions agree with TRBD2. Germline V gene sequence: CDR1 SGHAT, CDR2 FQDESV (reference sequence). The CDR3 has 15 residues. CDR3 protein: CASSLWASGSGELFF. The CDR3 bases are TGTGCTAGCAGCCTTTGGGCTAGCGGGTCCGGGGAGCTGTTTTTT.

A word on this clonotype: A read error is possible here, since a much larger clone lies one base away. The chain is built from TRBV4-1 and TRBJ2-1; TRBD2 agrees at 12 bases. The CDR3 has 17 residues. Trimming cost V 4 bases and J 2 bases; bases outside gene matches: 6. The germline V gene has CDR1 MGHRA and CDR2 YSYEKL. The CDR3: CASSPLGTSGPYNEQFF. CDR3 DNA sequence: TGCGCCAGCAGCCCATTAGGGACTAGCGGGCCCTACAATGAGCAGTTCTTC.

Notes on this clonotype: The junction differs from germline at one of its ends, possibly a read error. The chain has TRBV20-1 and TRBJ2-7; D might be TRBD2 (5 bases). The CDR3 is 12 amino acids. The germline gives CDR1 DFQATT, CDR2 SNEGSKA (reference sequence). CDR3 protein: CSTSAVTYKQCF. The CDR3, as DNA: TGCAGTACTAGTGCGGTCACCTACAAGCAGTGCTTC.

Points on this clonotype: One end of the junction does not line up with germline, which may come from a read error. V is TRBV11-2 and J is TRBJ1-1, with no clear D. The CDR3 is 14 residues long. The germline V gene has CDR1 SGHAT and CDR2 FQNNGV. CDR3 loop: CANSLGGARTEAYF. The CDR3 nucleotides read TGTGCCAACAGCTTAGGAGGAGCTCGAACTGAAGCTTACTTT.

This clonotype came up many times. V usage is TRBV5-4 and J usage is TRBJ2-2; D possibly corresponds to TRBD2 (6 bases). Trimming removed 1 base at V and 9 bases at J, with 13 bases between. Germline CDR1 reads SGHNT; CDR2 reads YYREEE (reference sequence). This CDR3 has 14 residues. CDR3 coding DNA: TGTGCCAGCAGCTTGAGTGGCCTAGCGAGGGAGCTGTTTTTT. Its translation is CASSLSGLARELFF.

V and J are TRBV20-1 and TRBJ2-5; 9 bases match TRBD2. The V gene end was trimmed by 2 bases and the J gene end by 11 bases; junction bases not matched to a gene: 15. This CDR3 has 15 residues. CDR1 and CDR2 from the germline V gene are DFQATT and SNEGSKA (reference sequence). The CDR3 loop reads CSARIEREVYNEQYF. In DNA form, the CDR3 reads TGCAGTGCTAGAATTGAGCGGGAGGTCTACAATGAGCAGTACTTC.

Note on this clonotype: The conserved phenylalanine or tryptophan is not found at the CDR3 terminus, so this likely reflects a read error. This chain joins TRBV11-2 and TRBJ2-3; TRBD2 aligns across 8 bases. Trimming took 7 bases from V and 3 from J; bases not matched to a gene: 21. The germline CDR1 and CDR2 sequences are SGHAT and FQNNGV. There are 19 residues in the CDR3. This CDR3 reads CASIDSGTRGARGTDTQYY. CDR3 DNA sequence: TGTGCCAGCATCGACAGCGGGACTAGGGGCGCTAGGGGGACAGATACGCAGTATTAT.

For this clonotype: One junction end does not reproduce the germline sequence, and a read error may be involved. The chain employs TRBV12-3 or TRBV12-4 and TRBJ1-5; a possible D gene is TRBD1 (6 bases). The CDR3 has 14 residues. CDR3 amino acids: CTSGLGGDGQHQNF. CDR3 coding DNA: TGTACCAGCGGTTTGGGCGGGGATGGACAGCACCAGAATTTT.

The chain couples TRBV19 to TRBJ1-5; D not certain. Deletions cut 6 bases from V and 1 base from J, with 16 bases between. Germline V gene sequence: CDR1 LNHDA, CDR2 SQIVND (reference sequence). The CDR3 consists of 16 residues. The CDR3 nucleotides are TGTGCCAGTAGATACGGCGGGGTCGGAAGCAATCAGCCCCAGCATTTT. Amino acid sequence: CASRYGGVGSNQPQHF. Together with reference TRBV19 and TRBJ1-5, the CDR3 gives the full variable domain: DGGITQSPKYLFRKEGQNVTLSCEQNLNHDAMYWYRQDPGQGLRLIYYSQIVNDFQKGDIAEGYSVSREKKESFPLTVTSAQKNPTAFYLCASRYGGVGSNQPQHFGDGTRLSIL.

As to this clonotype: It may be a read error: a sequence one base away is much more abundant. The J gene is TRBJ2-3, the V gene TRBV14; D is perhaps TRBD1 or TRBD2 (5 bases each). From germline, CDR1 is SGHDN and CDR2 FVKESK. The CDR3 covers 16 residues. CDR3 loop: CASSQRRRSSTGTQYF. CDR3 coding DNA: TGTGCCAGCAGCCAAAGACGTCGGTCTAGCACAGGTACGCAGTATTTT.

As regards this clonotype: The conserved phenylalanine or tryptophan is not found at the CDR3 terminus, so this likely reflects a read error. V and J are TRBV12-3 or TRBV12-4 and TRBJ2-2, with D possibly TRBD2 on 6 matching bases. The CDR3 is made up of 13 amino acids. CDR3 sequence: CDSSSLATGELFL. The CDR3 DNA follows: TGTGACAGCAGTTCACTAGCTACCGGGGAGCTGTTTCTT.

With regard to this clonotype: Possible read error: a much larger clone is one base away. J is TRBJ1-5 and V is TRBV12-3 or TRBV12-4, with a weak D call TRBD1 (5 bases). Trimming took off 2 bases at V and 9 bases at J, with 14 bases between the two ends. The CDR3 extends over 14 amino acids. CDR3 protein: CASSLPLPGTPQHF. The CDR3 region has the DNA TGTGCCAGCAGTTTACCCTTGCCGGGGACGCCCCAGCATTTT.

Regarding this clonotype: At one of its ends the junction is not consistent with the germline gene, which may arise from a read error. The CDR3: CGAIVAGGPDEQYF. Here the CDR3 DNA reads TGCGGTGCTATAGTAGCGGGAGGGCCCGACGAGCAGTACTTC. The rearrangement links TRBV20-1 to TRBJ2-7; 11 positions agree with TRBD2. Germline V gene data show CDR1 as DFQATT and CDR2 as SNEGSKA (reference sequence). This CDR3 comprises 14 residues.

This clonotype rates as medium-sized (0.01 to 0.1%). CDR3 protein: CASSLARGGPTYEQYF. The DNA for the CDR3 is TGTGCCAGCAGCTTAGCCCGAGGGGGGCCCACCTACGAGCAGTACTTC. The rearrangement links TRBV11-3 to TRBJ2-7, with D perhaps TRBD1 or TRBD2 (6 bases each). The germline V gene encodes CDR1 SGHNT and CDR2 YENEEA. V was pared by 1 base and J by 2 bases, with 15 bases between. CDR3 length: 16 residues.

The J gene is TRBJ2-7, the V gene TRBV11-3; TRBD2 agrees at 7 bases. This CDR3 contains 14 residues. Trimming took 4 bases from V and 4 from J; bases not matched to a gene: 7. Germline CDR1 and CDR2: SGHNT and YENEEA. The DNA of the CDR3 is TGTGCCAGCAGCTCCTCAGCGGGAACATACGAGCAGTACTTC. It is translated as CASSSSAGTYEQYF.

This clonotype was detected only once. Possible read error: a much larger clone is one base away. The conserved closing phenylalanine or tryptophan is absent in this CDR3, likely reflecting a read error. This chain uses TRBV12-3 or TRBV12-4 with TRBJ2-2; possibly TRBD1 for D (5 bases). There are 13 residues in the CDR3. V was trimmed by 6 bases and J by 8 bases, leaving 13 bases between them. CDR3 sequence reads: CASRGQGRGELFC. The CDR3 DNA reads as TGTGCCAGCAGGGGTCAGGGTAGAGGGGAGCTGTTTTGT.